Below, one T cell receptor beta chain is given with its context. Its antigen is unknown. The sample originates from a study of T cells after yellow fever vaccination. Findings of the study overall: Weaker in magnitude, the secondary response showed a faster peak on day 5 versus 15. The study re-detected most primary-vaccination clones after the booster (roughly 95% CD4, around 89% CD8).

5'RACE template switching generated TCR cDNA, adding a universal primer site and UMIs. TCRdb re-called the 5' RACE reads through MiXCR, storing one row per CDR3 protein. The repertoire has under 300,000 distinct CDR3 sequences, 10% to 15% of them found once; the top ten carry approximately 0.49%. CDR3 length equals 15 residues. Trimming cost V 6 bases and J 5 bases; bases outside gene matches: 9. Germline V gene data show CDR1 as SGHRS and CDR2 as YFSETQ. Sample: CD4+ T cells sorted from PBMCs, taken 45 days after the yellow fever booster vaccination. This TCR derives from a man aged 25 to 45 who received the YFV17D yellow fever vaccine. V is TRBV5-1 and J is TRBJ2-7; 12 nucleotides line up with TRBD2. CDR3 in amino acids: CASTPLAGGRNEQYF. CDR3 nucleotides: TGCGCCAGCACCCCTCTAGCGGGAGGGAGGAACGAGCAGTACTTC.